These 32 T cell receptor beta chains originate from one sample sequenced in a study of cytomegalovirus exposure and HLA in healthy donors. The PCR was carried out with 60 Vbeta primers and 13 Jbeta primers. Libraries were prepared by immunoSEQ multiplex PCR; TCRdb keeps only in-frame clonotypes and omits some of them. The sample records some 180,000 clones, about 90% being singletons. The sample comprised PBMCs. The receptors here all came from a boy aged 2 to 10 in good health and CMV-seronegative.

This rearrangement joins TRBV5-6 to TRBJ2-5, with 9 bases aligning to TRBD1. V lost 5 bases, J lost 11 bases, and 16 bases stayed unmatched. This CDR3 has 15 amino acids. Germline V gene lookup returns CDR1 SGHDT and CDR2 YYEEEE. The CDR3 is CASSGPGQGLGGQYF. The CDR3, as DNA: TGTGCCAGCAGTGGACCGGGACAGGGTTTGGGCGGGCAGTACTTC.

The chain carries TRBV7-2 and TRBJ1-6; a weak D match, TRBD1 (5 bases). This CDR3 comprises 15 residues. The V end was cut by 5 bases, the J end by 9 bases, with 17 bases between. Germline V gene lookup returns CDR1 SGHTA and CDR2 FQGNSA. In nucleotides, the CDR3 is TGTGCCAGCAGCATCCTCCAGGGTCCCTCTTCACCCCTCCACTTT. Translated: CASSILQGPSSPLHF.

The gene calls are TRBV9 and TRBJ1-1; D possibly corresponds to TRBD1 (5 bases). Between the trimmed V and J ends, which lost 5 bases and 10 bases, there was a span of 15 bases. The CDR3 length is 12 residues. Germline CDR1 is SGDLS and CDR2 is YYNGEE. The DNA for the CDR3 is TGTGCCAGCAGTACGGACATGGGGCGAGCTTTCTTT. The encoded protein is CASSTDMGRAFF.

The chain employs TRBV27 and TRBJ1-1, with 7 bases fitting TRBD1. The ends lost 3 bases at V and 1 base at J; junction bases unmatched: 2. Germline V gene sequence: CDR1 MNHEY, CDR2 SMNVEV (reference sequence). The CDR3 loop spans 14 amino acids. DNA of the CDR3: TGTGCCAGCAGTTTGAGACAGGGGAACACTGAAGCTTTCTTT. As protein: CASSLRQGNTEAFF.

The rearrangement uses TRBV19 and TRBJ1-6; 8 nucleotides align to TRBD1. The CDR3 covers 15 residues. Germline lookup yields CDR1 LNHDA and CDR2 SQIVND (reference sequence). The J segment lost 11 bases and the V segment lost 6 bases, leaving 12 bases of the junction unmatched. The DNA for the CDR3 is TGTGCCAGTAGACGCCCCGGGACAGGAAGAACACCCCTCCACTTT. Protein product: CASRRPGTGRTPLHF.

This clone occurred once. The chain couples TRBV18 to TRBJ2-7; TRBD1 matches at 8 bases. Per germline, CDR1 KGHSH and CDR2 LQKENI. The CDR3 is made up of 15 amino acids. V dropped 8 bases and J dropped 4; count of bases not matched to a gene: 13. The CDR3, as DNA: TGTGCCAGCGGATTCTCTTCGGACAGGGAGTACGAGCAGTACTTC. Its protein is CASGFSSDREYEQYF.

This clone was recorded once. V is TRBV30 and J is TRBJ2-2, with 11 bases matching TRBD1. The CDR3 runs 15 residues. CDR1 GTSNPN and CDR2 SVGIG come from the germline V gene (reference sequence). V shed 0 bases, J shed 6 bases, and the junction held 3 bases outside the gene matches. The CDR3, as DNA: TGTGCCTGGAGTGTATGGACAGGGGGCCCCGGGGAGCTGTTTTTT. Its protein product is CAWSVWTGGPGELFF.

The DNA of the CDR3 is TGCGCCAGCAGCTTGGAACAGACCTCTGGAAACACCATATATTTT. It specifies CASSLEQTSGNTIYF. The V gene is TRBV5-1, the J gene TRBJ1-3; D gene ambiguous. Germline loops: CDR1 SGHRS, CDR2 YFSETQ. Trimming removed 0 bases at V and 0 bases at J, with 7 bases between. The CDR3 contains 15 residues.

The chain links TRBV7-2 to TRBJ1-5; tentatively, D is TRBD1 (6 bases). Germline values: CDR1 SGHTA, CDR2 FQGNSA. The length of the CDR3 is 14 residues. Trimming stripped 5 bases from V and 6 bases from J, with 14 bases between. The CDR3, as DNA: TGTGCCAGCAGCCTCAAGGGGGGGGGTCAGCCCCAGCATTTT. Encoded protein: CASSLKGGGQPQHF.

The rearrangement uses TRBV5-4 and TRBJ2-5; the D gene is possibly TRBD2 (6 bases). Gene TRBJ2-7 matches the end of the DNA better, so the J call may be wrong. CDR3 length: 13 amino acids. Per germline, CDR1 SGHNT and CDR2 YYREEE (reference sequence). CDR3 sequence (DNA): TGTGCCAGCAGCCGGGACTCCTTCTACGAGCAGTACTTC. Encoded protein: CASSRDSFYEQYF.

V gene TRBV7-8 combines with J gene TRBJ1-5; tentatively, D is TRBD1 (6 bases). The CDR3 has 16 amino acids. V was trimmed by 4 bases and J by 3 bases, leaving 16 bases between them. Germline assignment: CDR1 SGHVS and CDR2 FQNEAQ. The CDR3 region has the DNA TGTGCCAGCAGCTCAACGACAGGCTATGACAATCAGCCCCAGCATTTT. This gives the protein CASSSTTGYDNQPQHF.

CDR3 bases: TGTGCCAGCAGTGAAGCCCAATCTAGGCTCACCATATATTTT. This translates into CASSEAQSRLTIYF. The chain combines TRBV6-1 with TRBJ1-3, with D hard to call. Germline CDR1 and CDR2: MNHNS and SASEGT. The length of the CDR3 is 14 residues. Trimming took off 0 bases at V and 9 bases at J, with 12 bases between the two ends.

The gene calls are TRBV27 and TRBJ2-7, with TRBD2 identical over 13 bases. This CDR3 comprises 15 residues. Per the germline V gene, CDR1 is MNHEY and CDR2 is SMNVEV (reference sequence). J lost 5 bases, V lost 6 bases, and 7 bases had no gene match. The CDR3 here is CASRNRLAGGHEQYF. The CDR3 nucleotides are TGTGCCAGCAGGAACCGACTAGCGGGAGGACACGAGCAGTACTTC.

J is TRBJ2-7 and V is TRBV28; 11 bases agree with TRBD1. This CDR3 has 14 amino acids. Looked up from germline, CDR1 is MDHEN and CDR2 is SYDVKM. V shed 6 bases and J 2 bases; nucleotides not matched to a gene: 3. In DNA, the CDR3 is TGTGCCAGCAGCCGGGGACAGGGGGCCTACGAGCAGTACTTC. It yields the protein CASSRGQGAYEQYF.

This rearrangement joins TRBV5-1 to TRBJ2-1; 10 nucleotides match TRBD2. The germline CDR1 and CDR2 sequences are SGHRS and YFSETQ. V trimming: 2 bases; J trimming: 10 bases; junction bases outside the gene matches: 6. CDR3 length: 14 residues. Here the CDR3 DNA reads TGCGCCAGCAGCTTTGGGGAGCGGGGGGGAGAGCAGTTCTTC. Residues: CASSFGERGGEQFF.

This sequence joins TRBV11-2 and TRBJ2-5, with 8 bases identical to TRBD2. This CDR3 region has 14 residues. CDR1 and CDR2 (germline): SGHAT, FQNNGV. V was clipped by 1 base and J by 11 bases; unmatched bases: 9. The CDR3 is CASSLVGGVWEQYF. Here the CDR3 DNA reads TGTGCCAGCAGCTTAGTCGGGGGGGTCTGGGAGCAGTACTTC.

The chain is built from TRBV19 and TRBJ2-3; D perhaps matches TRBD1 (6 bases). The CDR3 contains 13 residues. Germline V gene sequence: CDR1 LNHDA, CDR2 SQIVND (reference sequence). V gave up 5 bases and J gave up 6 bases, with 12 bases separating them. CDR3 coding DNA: TGTGCCAGTAGTGCCACAGGGACCGATACGCAGTATTTT. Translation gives CASSATGTDTQYF.

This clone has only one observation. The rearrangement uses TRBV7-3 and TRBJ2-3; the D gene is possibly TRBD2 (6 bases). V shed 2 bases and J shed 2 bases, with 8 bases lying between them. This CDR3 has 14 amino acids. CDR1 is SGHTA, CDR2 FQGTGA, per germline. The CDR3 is CASSLGGNTDTQYF. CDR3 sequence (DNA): TGTGCCAGCAGCTTAGGCGGGAACACAGATACGCAGTATTTT.

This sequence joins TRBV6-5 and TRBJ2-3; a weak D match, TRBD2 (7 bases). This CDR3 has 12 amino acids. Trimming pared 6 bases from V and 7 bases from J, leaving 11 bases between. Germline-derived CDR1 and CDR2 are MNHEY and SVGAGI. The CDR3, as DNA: TGTGCCAGCAGGGGGGGGCCTAATACGCAGTATTTT. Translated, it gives CASRGGPNTQYF.

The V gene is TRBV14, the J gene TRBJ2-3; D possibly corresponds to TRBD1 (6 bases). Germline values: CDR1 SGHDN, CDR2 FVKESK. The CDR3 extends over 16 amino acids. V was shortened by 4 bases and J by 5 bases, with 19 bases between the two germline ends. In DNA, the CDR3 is TGTGCCAGCAGCCTGACACAGGGTGTGTCAGAAGATACGCAGTATTTT. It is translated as CASSLTQGVSEDTQYF.

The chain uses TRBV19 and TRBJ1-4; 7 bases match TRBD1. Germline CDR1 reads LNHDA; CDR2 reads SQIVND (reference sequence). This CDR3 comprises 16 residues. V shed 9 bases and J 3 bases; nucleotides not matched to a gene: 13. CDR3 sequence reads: CASRSQGEWANEKLFF. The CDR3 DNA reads TGTGCCAGCCGAAGCCAGGGGGAATGGGCTAATGAAAAACTGTTTTTT. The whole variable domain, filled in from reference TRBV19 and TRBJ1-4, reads DGGITQSPKYLFRKEGQNVTLSCEQNLNHDAMYWYRQDPGQGLRLIYYSQIVNDFQKGDIAEGYSVSREKKESFPLTVTSAQKNPTAFYLCASRSQGEWANEKLFFGSGTQLSVL.

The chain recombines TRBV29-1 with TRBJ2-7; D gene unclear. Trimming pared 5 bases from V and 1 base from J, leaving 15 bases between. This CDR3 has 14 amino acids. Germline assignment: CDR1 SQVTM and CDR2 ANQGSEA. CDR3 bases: TGCAGCGTTCGCACCCTCCTATCTTCCTACGAGCAGTACTTC. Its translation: CSVRTLLSSYEQYF.

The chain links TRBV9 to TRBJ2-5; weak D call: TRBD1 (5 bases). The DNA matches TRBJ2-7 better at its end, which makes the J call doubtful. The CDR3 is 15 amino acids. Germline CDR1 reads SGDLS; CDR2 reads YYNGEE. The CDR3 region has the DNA TGTGCCAGCAGCGTAGGTAGTGGGGCAAGCTACGAGCAGTACTTC. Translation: CASSVGSGASYEQYF.

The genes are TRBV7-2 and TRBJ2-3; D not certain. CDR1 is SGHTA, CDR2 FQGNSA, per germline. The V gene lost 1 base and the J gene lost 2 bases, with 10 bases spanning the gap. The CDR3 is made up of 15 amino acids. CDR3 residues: CASSLGAAPTDTQYF. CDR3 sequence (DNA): TGTGCCAGCAGCTTAGGGGCAGCTCCCACAGATACGCAGTATTTT. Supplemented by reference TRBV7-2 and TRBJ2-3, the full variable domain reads GAGVSQSPSNKVTEKGKDVELRCDPISGHTALYWYRQSLGQGLEFLIYFQGNSAPDKSGLPSDRFSAERTGGSVSTLTIQRTQQEDSAVYLCASSLGAAPTDTQYFGPGTRLTVL.

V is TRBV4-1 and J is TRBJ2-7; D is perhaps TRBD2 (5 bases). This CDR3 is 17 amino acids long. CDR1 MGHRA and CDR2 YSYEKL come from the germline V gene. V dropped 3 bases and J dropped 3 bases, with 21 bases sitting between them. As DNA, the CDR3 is TGCGCCAGCAGCCATGTGATTCGGGGTAGAGATGACTACGAGCAGTACTTC. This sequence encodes CASSHVIRGRDDYEQYF.

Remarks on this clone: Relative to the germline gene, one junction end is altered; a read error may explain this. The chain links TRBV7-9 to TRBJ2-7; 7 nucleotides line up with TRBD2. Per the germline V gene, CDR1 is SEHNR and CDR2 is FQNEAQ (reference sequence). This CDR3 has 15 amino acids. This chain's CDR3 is CSSSSQRLASYEQYF. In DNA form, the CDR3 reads TGTTCCAGCAGCTCCCAACGACTAGCCTCCTACGAGCAGTACTTC.

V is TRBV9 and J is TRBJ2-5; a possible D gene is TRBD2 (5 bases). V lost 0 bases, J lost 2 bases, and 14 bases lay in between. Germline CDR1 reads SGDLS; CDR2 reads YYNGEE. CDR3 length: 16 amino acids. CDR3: CASSVAFGNLQETQYF. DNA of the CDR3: TGTGCCAGCAGCGTAGCTTTCGGGAACCTTCAAGAGACCCAGTACTTC.

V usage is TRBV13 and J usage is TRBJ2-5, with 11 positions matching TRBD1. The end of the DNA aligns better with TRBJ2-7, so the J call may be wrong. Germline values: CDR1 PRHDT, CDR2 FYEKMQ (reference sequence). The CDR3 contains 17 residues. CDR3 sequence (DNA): TGTGCCAGCAGCTTAGCGGGGACAGGGGGAAGCTCCTACGAGCAGTACTTC. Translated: CASSLAGTGGSSYEQYF.

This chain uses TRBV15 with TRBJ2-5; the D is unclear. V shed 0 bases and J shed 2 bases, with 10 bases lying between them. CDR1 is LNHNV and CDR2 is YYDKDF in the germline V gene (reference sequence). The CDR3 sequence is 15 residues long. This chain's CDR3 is CATSRDLQIQETQYF. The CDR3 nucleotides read TGTGCCACCAGCAGAGATCTTCAGATACAAGAGACCCAGTACTTC. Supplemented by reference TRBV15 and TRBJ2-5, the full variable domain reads DAMVIQNPRYQVTQFGKPVTLSCSQTLNHNVMYWYQQKSSQAPKLLFHYYDKDFNNEADTPDNFQSRRPNTSFCFLDIRSPGLGDTAMYLCATSRDLQIQETQYFGPGTRLLVL.

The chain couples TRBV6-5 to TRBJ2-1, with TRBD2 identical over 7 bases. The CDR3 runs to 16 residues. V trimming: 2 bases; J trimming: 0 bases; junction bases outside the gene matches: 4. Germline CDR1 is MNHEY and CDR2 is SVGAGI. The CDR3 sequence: CASSYRAGSSYNEQFF. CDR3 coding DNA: TGTGCCAGCAGTTACCGAGCGGGAAGCTCCTACAATGAGCAGTTCTTC.

CDR3 sequence (DNA): TGTGCCAGCAGTCCCTGGGACAGGGGGCATGAGCAGTTCTTC. It specifies CASSPWDRGHEQFF. The rearrangement joins TRBV6-5 to TRBJ2-1, with 12 nucleotides matching TRBD1. Germline assignment: CDR1 MNHEY and CDR2 SVGAGI. With 5 bases clipped from V and 8 bases from J, the junction kept 4 bases outside the gene matches. The CDR3 runs to 14 residues.

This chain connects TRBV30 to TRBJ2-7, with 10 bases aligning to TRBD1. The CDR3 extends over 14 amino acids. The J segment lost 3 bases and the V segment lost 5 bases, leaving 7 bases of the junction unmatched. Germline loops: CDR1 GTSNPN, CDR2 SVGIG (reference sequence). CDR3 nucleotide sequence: TGTGCCTGGGGGCCCGGACAGGGGGGCTACGAGCAGTACTTC. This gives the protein CAWGPGQGGYEQYF.